This T cell receptor (beta chain) was identified during a study of T cells in Graves' hyperthyroidism and ophthalmopathy. Points from the study as a whole: Stable hyperthyroidism and ophthalmopathy were separated using 13 V-J signatures. For ophthalmopathy, model prediction preceded onset by a median approximately 6 months.

Uncontrolled infection, other autoimmune disease, pregnancy or lactation disqualified patients from enrolment. This sample holds PBMCs from 10 ml fresh peripheral blood. From germline, CDR1 is SEHNR and CDR2 FQNEAQ (reference sequence). This CDR3 comprises 14 residues. Trimming removed 5 bases at V and 1 base at J, with 12 bases between. Amplified TCR beta CDR3 regions derived from RNA transcripts. In the first-round RT-PCR of the TCR CDR3, the HTBI primer set was used. From the multiplex PCR reads, TCRdb called clonotypes with MiXCR, one entry per CDR3 protein. Of 500,000 or so distinct CDR3 sequences listed, roughly a sixth were seen once; the top ten hold 17%. Worth noting for this clonotype: Its antigen is unknown.

The sequence was collected from a woman younger than 35 with Graves' ophthalmopathy. The sequencing sample was made of blood. The rearrangement uses TRBV7-9 and TRBJ2-7; a weak D match, TRBD2 (6 bases). CDR3 loop: CASSQSAGSYEQYF. The CDR3 DNA follows: TGTGCCAGCAGCCAGTCGGCGGGGTCCTACGAGCAGTACTTC.